A selection of T cell receptor beta chains follows, all from one sample in a study of beta chain features in type 1 diabetes. Method: immunoSEQ multiplex PCR; TCRdb's copy keeps in-frame clones and lacks some. The table shows about 900,000 clones, with roughly 15% occurring only once. The sequenced sample consisted of naive CD4+ T cells from blood. The receptors shown here come from a woman under 30 in good health. Both conserved end residues are part of each CDR3. The D gene is left open where the match is weak. Size tells how often a clone was seen (once, few, many) or the class of an expanded clone, and some rows leave it out.

abundance,d_gene,j_gene,v_gene,CDR3nt,CDR3aa
NA,TRBD1,TRBJ1-5,TRBV7-8,TGTGCCAGCAGCCCGCGGACAGGGAGGAGCAATCAGCCCCAGCATTTT,CASSPRTGRSNQPQHF
few,TRBD1,TRBJ2-5,TRBV7-2,TGTGCCAGCAGCTGGACAGGGCCGAGAGAGACCCAGTACTTC,CASSWTGPRETQYF
NA,NA,TRBJ1-1,TRBV6-6,TGTGCCAGCAGTTTGAGGGGTCGAAACGATGAAGCTTTCTTT,CASSLRGRNDEAFF
NA,TRBD1,TRBJ2-7,TRBV2,TGTGCCAGCAGTGGGGACAGGGGCTACGAGCAGTACTTC,CASSGDRGYEQYF
few,TRBD2,TRBJ2-1,TRBV9,TGTGCCAGCAGCGTAGAGGCAGCGGGATCGCAGTTCTTC,CASSVEAAGSQFF
NA,NA,TRBJ2-7,TRBV29-1,TGCAGCGTAGGGGCCGGCTACGAGCAGTACTTC,CSVGAGYEQYF
few,TRBD2,TRBJ2-1,TRBV4-3,TGCGCCAGCAGCCAAGAGGGACTAGCGGCAAATGAGCAGTTCTTC,CASSQEGLAANEQFF
NA,NA,TRBJ1-1,TRBV20-1,TGCAGTGCTAGAGGGTCCACTGAAGCTTTCTTT,CSARGSTEAFF
few,TRBD2,TRBJ2-3,TRBV27,TGTGCCAGCTCGAGGACTAGCGGGAGGGCCATTTTCACAGATACGCAGTATTTT,CASSRTSGRAIFTDTQYF
few,NA,TRBJ2-2,TRBV11-2,TGTGCCAGCAGCTTAGTCCGGGCCCCTGGCGCCGGGGAGCTGTTTTTT,CASSLVRAPGAGELFF
few,NA,TRBJ1-2,TRBV25-1,TGTGCCAGCAGCAGGACATCCAACTATGGCTACACCTTC,CASSRTSNYGYTF
NA,NA,TRBJ2-2,TRBV28,TGTGCCAGCAGGGTTGGGATGGCCGGGGAGCTGTTTTTT,CASRVGMAGELFF
NA,NA,TRBJ2-1,TRBV5-1,TGCGCCAGCACACTACAGGGAACAGTTGCCAATGAGCAGTTCTTC,CASTLQGTVANEQFF
few,NA,TRBJ2-7,TRBV7-2,TGTGCCAGCAGCCCAGGGACTGTCGCCCAAGAGCAGTACTTC,CASSPGTVAQEQYF
NA,NA,TRBJ1-2,TRBV28,TGTGCCAGCAGTTTAGCCAACGTCTATGGCTACACCTTC,CASSLANVYGYTF
NA,NA,TRBJ1-4,TRBV5-1,TGCGCCAGCAGCTTCCTTTCGGCAACTAATGAAAAACTGTTTTTT,CASSFLSATNEKLFF
NA,NA,TRBJ1-5,TRBV6-5,TGTGCCAGCAGTTACTTCGGCAGGGTGCGGCAGCCCCAGCATTTT,CASSYFGRVRQPQHF
NA,TRBD2,TRBJ2-3,TRBV4-3,TGCGCCAGCAGCCAAGATAAACGCTTAGCGGGATCAGATACGCAGTATTTT,CASSQDKRLAGSDTQYF
few,TRBD2,TRBJ2-1,TRBV4-3,TGCGCCAGCAGCCGAAGAGTAGCGGGAGGGAGGGACAATGAGCAGTTCTTC,CASSRRVAGGRDNEQFF
few,NA,TRBJ2-1,TRBV7-2,TGTGCCAGCAGCTTAGTCGGCGGGAACAATGAGCAGTTCTTC,CASSLVGGNNEQFF
few,NA,TRBJ2-3,TRBV5-1,TGCGCCAGCGGCCCCCGGGCAGATACGCAGTATTTT,CASGPRADTQYF
NA,NA,TRBJ1-1,TRBV27,TGTGCCAGCAGTCCGGGGGTCCACACTGAAGCTTTCTTT,CASSPGVHTEAFF
NA,NA,TRBJ2-7,TRBV11-2,TGTGCCAGCAGCTCGTCCTCCTACGAGCAGTACTTC,CASSSSSYEQYF
NA,NA,TRBJ1-2,TRBV28,TGTGCCAGCAGTTCCCCAAACTATGGCTACACCTTC,CASSSPNYGYTF
NA,NA,TRBJ2-7,TRBV2,TGTGCCAGCAGTGTGACCGCATACGAGCAGTACTTC,CASSVTAYEQYF
NA,NA,TRBJ2-1,TRBV15,TGTGCCACCAGCAGAGATTTCGCGGCAGGGACGTACAATGAGCAGTTCTTC,CATSRDFAAGTYNEQFF
NA,TRBD2,TRBJ2-7,TRBV18,TGTGCCAGCTCACCGGGACTAGCGGGAGTAGACGAGCAGTACTTC,CASSPGLAGVDEQYF
few,NA,TRBJ1-4,TRBV28,TGTGCCAGCAGAAGTGGTGAAAAACTGTTTTTT,CASRSGEKLFF
NA,NA,TRBJ1-1,TRBV15,TGTGCCACCAGCTGGGGCATGAACACTGAAGCTTTCTTT,CATSWGMNTEAFF
few,TRBD1,TRBJ2-7,TRBV28,TGTGCCAGCAGGGGGGGACAGGGCCACGAGCAGTACTTC,CASRGGQGHEQYF
few,TRBD2,TRBJ2-4,TRBV11-2,TGTGCCAGCAGCCGCAACCCGGGACTAGCGTCCCTAGCCAAAAACATTCAGTACTTC,CASSRNPGLASLAKNIQYF
NA,NA,TRBJ2-7,TRBV20-1,TGCAGTGCTAGTGCCTACTACGAGCAGTACTTC,CSASAYYEQYF
few,TRBD2,TRBJ2-3,TRBV9,TGTGCCAGCAGCACGGCTCGGGAGGGCCTAGATACGCAGTATTTT,CASSTAREGLDTQYF
few,TRBD2,TRBJ2-2,TRBV27,TGTGCCAGCAGTCCCCCACTAGCGGGAGGCCGGACCGGGGAGCTGTTTTTT,CASSPPLAGGRTGELFF
few,NA,TRBJ2-1,TRBV28,TGTGCCAGCAGTCCGCCTCACAGCCGGGGGGCGCAGTTCTTC,CASSPPHSRGAQFF
NA,TRBD2,TRBJ2-5,TRBV27,TGTGCCAGCAGTCCTCTAGCGGGAGGGCCGGAGACCCAGTACTTC,CASSPLAGGPETQYF
NA,TRBD2,TRBJ2-3,TRBV14,TGTGCCAGCAGCCAACGACGGACTAGACATAGCACAGATACGCAGTATTTT,CASSQRRTRHSTDTQYF
NA,TRBD1,TRBJ2-5,TRBV7-2,TGTGCCAGCAGCTGGGGACAGGTGGGGACCCAGTACTTC,CASSWGQVGTQYF
NA,TRBD2,TRBJ2-1,TRBV18,TGTGCCAGCTCACCACCTTACCGACTAGCGGGAGGGAATGAGCAGTTCTTC,CASSPPYRLAGGNEQFF
few,NA,TRBJ2-7,TRBV6-6,TGTGCCAGCAGTACCGGGACACAGAACTACGAGCAGTACTTC,CASSTGTQNYEQYF
NA,NA,TRBJ1-5,TRBV9,TGTGCCAGCAGCGTAGACCCGGACAGTGGGCAGCCCCAGCATTTT,CASSVDPDSGQPQHF
few,NA,TRBJ2-2,TRBV13,TGTGCCAGCAGCTTAGGCAACAGGGAAGTCACCGGGGAGCTGTTTTTT,CASSLGNREVTGELFF
NA,NA,TRBJ1-1,TRBV7-9,TGTGCCAGCAGCTTGGGGCAGCTGAACACTGAAGCTTTCTTT,CASSLGQLNTEAFF
NA,NA,TRBJ2-3,TRBV5-1,TGCGCCAGCAGCTTGACAGAGAGCACAGATACGCAGTATTTT,CASSLTESTDTQYF